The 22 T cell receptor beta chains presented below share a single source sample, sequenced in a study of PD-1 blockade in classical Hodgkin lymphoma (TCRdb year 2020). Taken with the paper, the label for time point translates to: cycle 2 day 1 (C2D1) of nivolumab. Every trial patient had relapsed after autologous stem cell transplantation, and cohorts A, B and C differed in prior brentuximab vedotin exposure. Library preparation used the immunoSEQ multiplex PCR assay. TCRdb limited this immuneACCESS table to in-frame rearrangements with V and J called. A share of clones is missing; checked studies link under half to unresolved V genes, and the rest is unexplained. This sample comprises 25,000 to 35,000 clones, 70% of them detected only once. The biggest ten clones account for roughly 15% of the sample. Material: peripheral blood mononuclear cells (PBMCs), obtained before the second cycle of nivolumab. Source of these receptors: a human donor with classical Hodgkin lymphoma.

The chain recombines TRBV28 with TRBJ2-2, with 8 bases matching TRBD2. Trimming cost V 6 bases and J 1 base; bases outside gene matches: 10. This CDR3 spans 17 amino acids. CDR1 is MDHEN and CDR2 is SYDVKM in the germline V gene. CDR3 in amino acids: CASSPRVLAGNTGELFF. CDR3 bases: TGTGCCAGCAGCCCCAGGGTGCTAGCGGGGAACACCGGGGAGCTGTTTTTT.

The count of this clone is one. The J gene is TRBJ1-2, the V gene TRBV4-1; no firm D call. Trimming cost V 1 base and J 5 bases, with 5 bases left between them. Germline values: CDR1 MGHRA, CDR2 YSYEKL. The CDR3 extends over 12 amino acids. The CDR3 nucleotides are TGCGCCAGCAGCCAAGGGTTTTATGGCTACACCTTC. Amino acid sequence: CASSQGFYGYTF.

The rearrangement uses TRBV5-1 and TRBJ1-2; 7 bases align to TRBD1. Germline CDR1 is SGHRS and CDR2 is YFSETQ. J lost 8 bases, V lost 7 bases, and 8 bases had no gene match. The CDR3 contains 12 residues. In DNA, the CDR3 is TGCGCCAGCCAGGGGACAGAACAAGGCTACACCTTC. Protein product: CASQGTEQGYTF.

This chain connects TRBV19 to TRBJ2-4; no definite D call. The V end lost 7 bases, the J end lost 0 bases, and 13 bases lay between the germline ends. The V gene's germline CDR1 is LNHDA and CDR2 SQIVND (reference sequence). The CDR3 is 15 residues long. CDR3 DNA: TGTGCCAGTACCCCAAAGTGGACAGCCAAAAACATTCAGTACTTC. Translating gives CASTPKWTAKNIQYF.

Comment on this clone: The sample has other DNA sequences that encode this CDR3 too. The chain's CDR3 is CASSLGGKETQYF. CDR3 DNA: TGTGCCAGCAGCTTGGGGGGGAAAGAGACCCAGTACTTC. This rearrangement joins TRBV5-5 to TRBJ2-5; D possibly uses TRBD1 or TRBD2 (5 bases each). Germline V CDR1 and CDR2: SGHKS, YYEKEE (reference sequence). CDR3 size: 13 residues. The V end lost 0 bases, the J end lost 3 bases, and 6 bases lay between the germline ends.

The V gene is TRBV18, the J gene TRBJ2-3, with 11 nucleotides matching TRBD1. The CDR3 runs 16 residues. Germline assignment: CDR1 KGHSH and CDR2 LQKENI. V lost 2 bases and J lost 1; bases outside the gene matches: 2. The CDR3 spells CASSPGTGGGTDTQYF. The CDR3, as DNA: TGTGCCAGCTCACCAGGGACAGGGGGGGGCACAGATACGCAGTATTTT.

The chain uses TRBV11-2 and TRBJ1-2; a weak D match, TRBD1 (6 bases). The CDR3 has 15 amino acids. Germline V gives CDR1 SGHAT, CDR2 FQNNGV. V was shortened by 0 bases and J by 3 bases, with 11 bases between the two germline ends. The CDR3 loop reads CASSLEGTGYYGYTF. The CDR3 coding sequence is TGTGCCAGCAGCTTAGAGGGAACAGGGTACTATGGCTACACCTTC. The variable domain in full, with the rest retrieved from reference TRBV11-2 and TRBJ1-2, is EAGVAQSPRYKIIEKRQSVAFWCNPISGHATLYWYQQILGQGPKLLIQFQNNGVVDDSQLPKDRFSAERLKGVDSTLKIQPAKLEDSAVYLCASSLEGTGYYGYTFGSGTRLTVV.

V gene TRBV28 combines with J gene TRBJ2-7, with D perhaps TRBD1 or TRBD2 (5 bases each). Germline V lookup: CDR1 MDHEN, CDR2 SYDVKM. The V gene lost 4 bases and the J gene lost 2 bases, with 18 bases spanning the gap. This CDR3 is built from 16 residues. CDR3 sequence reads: CASSSPGRGGTYEQYF. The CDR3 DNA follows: TGTGCCAGCAGTTCCCCTGGACGTGGGGGAACCTACGAGCAGTACTTC.

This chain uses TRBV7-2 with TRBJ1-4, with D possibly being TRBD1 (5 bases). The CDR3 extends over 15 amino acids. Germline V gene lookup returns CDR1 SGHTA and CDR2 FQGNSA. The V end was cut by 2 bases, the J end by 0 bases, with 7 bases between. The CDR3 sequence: CASSLQGTTNEKLFF. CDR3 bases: TGTGCCAGCAGCTTACAGGGTACAACTAATGAAAAACTGTTTTTT. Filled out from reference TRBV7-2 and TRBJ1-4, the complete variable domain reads GAGVSQSPSNKVTEKGKDVELRCDPISGHTALYWYRQSLGQGLEFLIYFQGNSAPDKSGLPSDRFSAERTGGSVSTLTIQRTQQEDSAVYLCASSLQGTTNEKLFFGSGTQLSVL.

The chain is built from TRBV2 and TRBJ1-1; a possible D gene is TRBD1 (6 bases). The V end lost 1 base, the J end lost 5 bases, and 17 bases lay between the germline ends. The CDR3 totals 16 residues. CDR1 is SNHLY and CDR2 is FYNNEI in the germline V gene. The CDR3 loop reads CASSEGGGRGWTEAFF. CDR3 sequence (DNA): TGTGCCAGCAGTGAAGGGGGGGGCCGGGGTTGGACTGAAGCTTTCTTT.

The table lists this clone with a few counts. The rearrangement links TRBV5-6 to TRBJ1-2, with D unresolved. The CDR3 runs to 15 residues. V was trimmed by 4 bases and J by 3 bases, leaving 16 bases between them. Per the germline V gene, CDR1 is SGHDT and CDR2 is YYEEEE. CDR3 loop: CASSPGATVDYGYTF. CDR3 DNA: TGTGCCAGCAGCCCCGGCGCCACGGTGGACTATGGCTACACCTTC. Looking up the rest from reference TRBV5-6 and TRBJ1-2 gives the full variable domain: DAGVTQSPTHLIKTRGQQVTLRCSPKSGHDTVSWYQQALGQGPQFIFQYYEEEERQRGNFPDRFSGHQFPNYSSELNVNALLLGDSALYLCASSPGATVDYGYTFGSGTRLTVV.

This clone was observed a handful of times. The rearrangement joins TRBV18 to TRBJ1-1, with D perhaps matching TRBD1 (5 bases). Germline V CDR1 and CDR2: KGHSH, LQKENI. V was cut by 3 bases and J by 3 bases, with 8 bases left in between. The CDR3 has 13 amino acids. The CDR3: CASSPGGDTEAFF. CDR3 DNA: TGTGCCAGCTCACCTGGGGGGGACACTGAAGCTTTCTTT.

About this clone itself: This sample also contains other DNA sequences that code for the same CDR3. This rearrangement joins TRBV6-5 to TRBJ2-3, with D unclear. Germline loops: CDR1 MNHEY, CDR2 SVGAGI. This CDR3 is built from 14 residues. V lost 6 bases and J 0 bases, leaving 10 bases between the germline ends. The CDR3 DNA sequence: TGTGCCAGCAGGGAGATGTCCAGCACAGATACGCAGTATTTT. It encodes CASREMSSTDTQYF.

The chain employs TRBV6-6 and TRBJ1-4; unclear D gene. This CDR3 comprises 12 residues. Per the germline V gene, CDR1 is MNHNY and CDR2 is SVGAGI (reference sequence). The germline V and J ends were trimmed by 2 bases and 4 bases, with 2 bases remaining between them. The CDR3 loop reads CASSYSNEKLFF. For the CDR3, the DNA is TGTGCCAGCAGTTACAGTAATGAAAAACTGTTTTTT.

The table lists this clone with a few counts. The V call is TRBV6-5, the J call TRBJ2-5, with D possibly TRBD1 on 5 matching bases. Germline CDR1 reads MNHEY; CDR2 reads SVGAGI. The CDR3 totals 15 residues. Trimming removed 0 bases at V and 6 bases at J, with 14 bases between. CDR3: CASSYSMGLVKTQYF. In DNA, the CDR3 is TGTGCCAGCAGTTACTCGATGGGGCTTGTGAAGACCCAGTACTTC.

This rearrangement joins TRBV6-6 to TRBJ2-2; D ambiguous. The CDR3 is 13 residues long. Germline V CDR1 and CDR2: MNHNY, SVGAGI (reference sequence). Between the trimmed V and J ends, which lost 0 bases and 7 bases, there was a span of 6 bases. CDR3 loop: CASSYSGLGELFF. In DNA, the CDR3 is TGTGCCAGCAGTTACTCGGGTCTCGGGGAGCTGTTTTTT.

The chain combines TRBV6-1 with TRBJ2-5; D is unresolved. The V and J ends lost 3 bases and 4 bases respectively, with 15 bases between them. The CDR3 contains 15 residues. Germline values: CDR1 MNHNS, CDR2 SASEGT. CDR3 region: CASSDPGHFGETQYF. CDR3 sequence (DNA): TGTGCCAGCAGTGATCCCGGCCACTTTGGAGAGACCCAGTACTTC.

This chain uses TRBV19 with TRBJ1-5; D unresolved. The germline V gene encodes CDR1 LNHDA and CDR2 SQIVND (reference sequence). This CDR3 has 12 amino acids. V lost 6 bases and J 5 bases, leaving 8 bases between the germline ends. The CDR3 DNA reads TGTGCCAGTAGGGGCCCGTATCAGCCCCAGCATTTT. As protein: CASRGPYQPQHF.

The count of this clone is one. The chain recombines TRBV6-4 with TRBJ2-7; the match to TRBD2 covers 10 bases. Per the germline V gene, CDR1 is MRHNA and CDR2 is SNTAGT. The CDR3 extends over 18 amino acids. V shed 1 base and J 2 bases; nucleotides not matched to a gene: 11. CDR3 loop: CASSDYKRGGPTPYEQYV. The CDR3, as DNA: TGTGCCAGCAGTGACTACAAGCGGGGGGGTCCAACACCCTACGAGCAGTACGTC.

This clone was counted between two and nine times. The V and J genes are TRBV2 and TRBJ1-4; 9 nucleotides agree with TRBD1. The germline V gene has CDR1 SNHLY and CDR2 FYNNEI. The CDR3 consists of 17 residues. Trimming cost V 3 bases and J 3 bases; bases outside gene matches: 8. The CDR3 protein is CASSDQTGGPSNEKLFF. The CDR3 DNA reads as TGTGCCAGCAGTGACCAAACAGGGGGCCCGTCTAATGAAAAACTGTTTTTT. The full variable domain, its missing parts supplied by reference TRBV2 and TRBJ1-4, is EPEVTQTPSHQVTQMGQEVILRCVPISNHLYFYWYRQILGQKVEFLVSFYNNEISEKSEIFDDQFSVERPDGSNFTLKIRSTKLEDSAMYFCASSDQTGGPSNEKLFFGSGTQLSVL.

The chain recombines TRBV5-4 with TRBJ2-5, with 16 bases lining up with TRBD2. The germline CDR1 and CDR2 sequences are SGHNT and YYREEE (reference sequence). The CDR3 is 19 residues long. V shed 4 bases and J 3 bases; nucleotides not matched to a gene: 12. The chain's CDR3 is CASSGGTSGGAQYEETQYF. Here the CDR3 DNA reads TGTGCCAGCAGCGGTGGGACTAGCGGGGGGGCACAGTATGAAGAGACCCAGTACTTC.

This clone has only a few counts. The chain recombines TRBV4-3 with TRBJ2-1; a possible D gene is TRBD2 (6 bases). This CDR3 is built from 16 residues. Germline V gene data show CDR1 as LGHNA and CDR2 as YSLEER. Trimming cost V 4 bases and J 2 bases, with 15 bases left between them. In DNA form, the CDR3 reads TGCGCCAGCAGCCTAGACGGAGGGATGGCCTACAATGAGCAGTTCTTC. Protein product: CASSLDGGMAYNEQFF.